A selection of T cell receptor beta chains follows, all from one sample in a study of early T cells in non-severe SARS-CoV-2 infection. TCRdb analysed the 5' RACE reads with MiXCR anew, one entry per CDR3 protein. The sample consists of 25,000 to 35,000 distinct CDR3 sequences, approximately 5.9% of them appearing once. Sequenced: whole blood. These receptor sequences come from an adult who was a healthcare worker with PCR-confirmed SARS-CoV-2 infection or an uninfected control (not recorded which). Each CDR3 is given without its conserved first and last residue.

CDR3 length,V gene,J gene,CDR3 protein
12,TRBV27,TRBJ2-3,ASSLRGRTDTQY
12,TRBV5-4,TRBJ2-7,ASSLESGSYEQY
11,TRBV20-1,TRBJ2-7,SVSGGPTYEQY
13,TRBV4-1,TRBJ2-1,ASSRVHSSYNEQF
10,TRBV7-9,TRBJ2-3,ASTPGQDTQY
12,TRBV12-3/TRBV12-4,TRBJ1-1,ASSFSHRATEAF
13,TRBV11-3,TRBJ2-1,ASSQEGLAVDEQF
11,TRBV12-3/TRBV12-4,TRBJ1-6,ASGDRDNSPLH
13,TRBV5-1,TRBJ2-1,ASSPTGGSYNEQF
11,TRBV5-6,TRBJ2-1,ASSFGLLNEQF
14,TRBV6-2/TRBV6-3,TRBJ2-1,ASSYTTSRWGHEQF
13,TRBV7-9,TRBJ2-1,ASSSTSFSYNEQF
12,TRBV28,TRBJ1-4,ASAEGQPDEKLF
13,TRBV6-5,TRBJ2-2,ASSYSEGGTGELF
15,TRBV3-1,TRBJ2-1,ASSGWTSGSHPNEQF
13,TRBV18,TRBJ2-5,ASSLPQGKAETQY